This is a list of T cell receptor beta chains from one sample in a study of identical twins. TCRdb passed the 5' RACE reads through MiXCR, listing each CDR3 protein once. The sample has over 250,000 distinct CDR3 sequences, around 9.7% seen once; the top ten hold 6% to 8.5%. These sequences were also reported in another study, on yellow fever vaccine responses in identical twins.

The source material was CD8+ T cells sorted from blood. The receptors shown here come from a woman in her late teens or twenties in good health. CDR3s include the opening cysteine and the closing phenylalanine or tryptophan. The D gene is left open where the match is weak. The listing skips clone size in some rows; elsewhere it reads once, few, many or a size class.

V gene: TRBV5-5
J gene: TRBJ2-7
D gene: .
clone size: .
CDR3 DNA: TGTGCCAGCAGCTTCCCCGGGGGGACAGAGCAGTACTTC
CDR3 protein: CASSFPGGTEQYF

V gene: TRBV20-1
J gene: TRBJ2-3
D gene: TRBD2
clone size: few
CDR3 DNA: TGCAGTGCTAGACCCCGGACTAGCGGGGCCCAAGATACGCAGTATTTT
CDR3 protein: CSARPRTSGAQDTQYF

V gene: TRBV28
J gene: TRBJ2-1
D gene: .
clone size: many
CDR3 DNA: TGTGCCAGCAGCTTAGGACAGCTCCCCTACAATGAGCAGTTCTTC
CDR3 protein: CASSLGQLPYNEQFF

V gene: TRBV2
J gene: TRBJ1-2
D gene: .
clone size: few
CDR3 DNA: TGTGCCAGCCCCGGGGGGGCGGGCGCTGGCTACACCTTC
CDR3 protein: CASPGGAGAGYTF

V gene: TRBV7-9
J gene: TRBJ1-4
D gene: .
clone size: few
CDR3 DNA: TGTGCCAGCAGCTTACCCCAGGCTAATGAAAAACTGTTTTTT
CDR3 protein: CASSLPQANEKLFF

V gene: TRBV7-2
J gene: TRBJ2-2
D gene: .
clone size: .
CDR3 DNA: TGTGCCAGCAGCTACGCACCCGGGGAGCTGTTTTTT
CDR3 protein: CASSYAPGELFF

V gene: TRBV25-1
J gene: TRBJ2-1
D gene: TRBD2
clone size: many
CDR3 DNA: TGTGCCAGCAGTGACCCTAGCGGGAACGATGAGCAGTTCTTC
CDR3 protein: CASSDPSGNDEQFF

V gene: TRBV5-6
J gene: TRBJ1-1
D gene: .
clone size: few
CDR3 DNA: TGTGCCAGCAGCTTGGTGTCAGTGGAAGCTTTCTTT
CDR3 protein: CASSLVSVEAFF

V gene: TRBV20-1
J gene: TRBJ2-7
D gene: .
clone size: few
CDR3 DNA: TGCAGTGCTAGAGATTTCTGGGCTGGGGAGGCCAGCTCCTACGAGCAGTACTTC
CDR3 protein: CSARDFWAGEASSYEQYF

V gene: TRBV7-2
J gene: TRBJ2-1
D gene: .
clone size: .
CDR3 DNA: TGTGCCAGCAGCCACGGGGTGGGCAATGAGCAGTTCTTC
CDR3 protein: CASSHGVGNEQFF

V gene: TRBV27
J gene: TRBJ2-1
D gene: .
clone size: few
CDR3 DNA: TGTGCCAGCACCGGGGGCGTTGAGCAGTTCTTC
CDR3 protein: CASTGGVEQFF

V gene: TRBV7-2
J gene: TRBJ1-4
D gene: .
clone size: .
CDR3 DNA: TGTGCCAGCAGCTTAGAGCCTTATGAAAAACTGTTTTTT
CDR3 protein: CASSLEPYEKLFF

V gene: TRBV7-9
J gene: TRBJ2-7
D gene: .
clone size: .
CDR3 DNA: TGTGCCAGCAGCTTAGCGAGCCAGGGACGGAGCTCCTACGAGCAGTACTTC
CDR3 protein: CASSLASQGRSSYEQYF

V gene: TRBV10-3
J gene: TRBJ2-1
D gene: .
clone size: many
CDR3 DNA: TGTGCCATCAGTGATGCCGGGACTTCCTACAATGAGCAGTTCTTC
CDR3 protein: CAISDAGTSYNEQFF

V gene: TRBV25-1
J gene: TRBJ1-2
D gene: .
clone size: .
CDR3 DNA: TGTGCCAGCAGTGGCAGGGCGAGCTATGGCTACACCTTC
CDR3 protein: CASSGRASYGYTF

V gene: TRBV27
J gene: TRBJ2-4
D gene: TRBD1
clone size: few
CDR3 DNA: TGTGCCAGCAGTTTAGCCGGGACAGATTATGTTCAGTACTTC
CDR3 protein: CASSLAGTDYVQYF

V gene: TRBV6-2/TRBV6-3
J gene: TRBJ2-1
D gene: TRBD2
clone size: many
CDR3 DNA: TGTGCCAGCAGTTACTCACTAGCGGGTTCCGACAATGAGCAGTTCTTC
CDR3 protein: CASSYSLAGSDNEQFF

V gene: TRBV2
J gene: TRBJ2-3
D gene: TRBD1
clone size: many
CDR3 DNA: TGTGCCAGCCTAGACAGGGGTGGGGATACGCAGTATTTT
CDR3 protein: CASLDRGGDTQYF

V gene: TRBV6-2/TRBV6-3
J gene: TRBJ2-2
D gene: .
clone size: many
CDR3 DNA: TGTGCCAGCAGTTACCTGGACAGATCGAACACCGGGGAGCTGTTTTTT
CDR3 protein: CASSYLDRSNTGELFF

V gene: TRBV5-6
J gene: TRBJ1-1
D gene: .
clone size: many
CDR3 DNA: TGTGCCAGCAGCTTGGGGTTTGGGAACACTGAAGCTTTCTTT
CDR3 protein: CASSLGFGNTEAFF

V gene: TRBV28
J gene: TRBJ2-1
D gene: TRBD2
clone size: many
CDR3 DNA: TGTGCCAGCAGTCTAATAATGTTAGCGGGAGGGAGAAATGAGCAGTTCTTC
CDR3 protein: CASSLIMLAGGRNEQFF

V gene: TRBV19
J gene: TRBJ2-1
D gene: TRBD2
clone size: many
CDR3 DNA: TGTGCCAGTAGTATAGAATTAGCGGGTTACAATGAGCAGTTCTTC
CDR3 protein: CASSIELAGYNEQFF

V gene: TRBV5-6
J gene: TRBJ2-3
D gene: .
clone size: few
CDR3 DNA: TGTGCCAGCAGCTTGGGCACGAATACGCAGTATTTT
CDR3 protein: CASSLGTNTQYF

V gene: TRBV4-3
J gene: TRBJ1-1
D gene: .
clone size: many
CDR3 DNA: TGCGCCAGCAGCCAGGCAGGGACCACTGAAGCTTTCTTT
CDR3 protein: CASSQAGTTEAFF

V gene: TRBV20-1
J gene: TRBJ2-1
D gene: TRBD2
clone size: .
CDR3 DNA: TGCAGTGCTATGACTAGCAGGAGCTCCTACAATGAGCAGTTCTTC
CDR3 protein: CSAMTSRSSYNEQFF

V gene: TRBV4-2
J gene: TRBJ2-1
D gene: TRBD2
clone size: many
CDR3 DNA: TGTGCCAGCAGCCCCGTCAGGACTAGCTCCAATGAGCAGTTCTTC
CDR3 protein: CASSPVRTSSNEQFF

V gene: TRBV6-5
J gene: TRBJ1-1
D gene: TRBD1
clone size: few
CDR3 DNA: TGTGCCAGCAGTTTCGACGGGACAGAGGAAGCTTTCTTT
CDR3 protein: CASSFDGTEEAFF

V gene: TRBV10-3
J gene: TRBJ1-2
D gene: TRBD1
clone size: few
CDR3 DNA: TGTGCCATCAGTGGATCCGGGACAGGGGGCAACTATGGCTACACCTTC
CDR3 protein: CAISGSGTGGNYGYTF

V gene: TRBV20-1
J gene: TRBJ2-7
D gene: .
clone size: .
CDR3 DNA: TGCAGTGCTAGAGATAGAAGCTTAGCGGAGTACGGGGAGCAGTACTTC
CDR3 protein: CSARDRSLAEYGEQYF

V gene: TRBV19
J gene: TRBJ2-2
D gene: .
clone size: few
CDR3 DNA: TGTGCCAGCCAAAGCGGGAACACCGGGGAGCTGTTTTTT
CDR3 protein: CASQSGNTGELFF

V gene: TRBV28
J gene: TRBJ2-4
D gene: .
clone size: many
CDR3 DNA: TGTGCCAGCAGTCTGGCAGGCTTTAAGTACTTC
CDR3 protein: CASSLAGFKYF

V gene: TRBV9
J gene: TRBJ2-3
D gene: .
clone size: many
CDR3 DNA: TGTGCCAGCAGCGCAGAAGGGGCGACTGATACGCAGTATTTT
CDR3 protein: CASSAEGATDTQYF

V gene: TRBV7-9
J gene: TRBJ2-1
D gene: .
clone size: many
CDR3 DNA: TGTGCCAGCAGCTTAGTAGGCAATGAGCAGTTCTTC
CDR3 protein: CASSLVGNEQFF

V gene: TRBV25-1
J gene: TRBJ1-1
D gene: .
clone size: few
CDR3 DNA: TGTGCCAGCAGTGAATTAAAGGGGACTGAAGCTTTCTTT
CDR3 protein: CASSELKGTEAFF

V gene: TRBV7-6
J gene: TRBJ2-3
D gene: TRBD1
clone size: few
CDR3 DNA: TGTGCCAGCAGCGCGACAGGGGGCGAAGCAGATACGCAGTATTTT
CDR3 protein: CASSATGGEADTQYF

V gene: TRBV20-1
J gene: TRBJ2-1
D gene: TRBD2
clone size: .
CDR3 DNA: TGCAGTGCCAAAGGGTTACTAGCGGTCTACAATGAGCAGTTCTTC
CDR3 protein: CSAKGLLAVYNEQFF

V gene: TRBV7-3
J gene: TRBJ1-5
D gene: .
clone size: many
CDR3 DNA: TGTGCCAGCAGCTTAGGGGACGACCAGCCCCAGCATTTT
CDR3 protein: CASSLGDDQPQHF

V gene: TRBV4-3
J gene: TRBJ2-7
D gene: TRBD1
clone size: .
CDR3 DNA: TGCGCCAGCAGCCCAAGGACAGGGGCCTACTACGAGCAGTACTTC
CDR3 protein: CASSPRTGAYYEQYF

V gene: TRBV9
J gene: TRBJ2-7
D gene: TRBD2
clone size: many
CDR3 DNA: TGTGCCAGCAGCGTAGCGAGCGGGAGTCTCTACGAGCAGTACTTC
CDR3 protein: CASSVASGSLYEQYF

V gene: TRBV7-6
J gene: TRBJ2-3
D gene: TRBD2
clone size: .
CDR3 DNA: TGTGCCAGCAGCCGGGAGGGTCCAGATACGCAGTATTTT
CDR3 protein: CASSREGPDTQYF

V gene: TRBV4-1
J gene: TRBJ2-1
D gene: .
clone size: few
CDR3 DNA: TGCGCCAGCAGCCAAATTACCAGGGTTGAGCAGTTCTTC
CDR3 protein: CASSQITRVEQFF

V gene: TRBV6-1
J gene: TRBJ2-1
D gene: .
clone size: many
CDR3 DNA: TGTGCCAGCAACACGGGAGACTATTTTGGTGAGCAGTTCTTC
CDR3 protein: CASNTGDYFGEQFF